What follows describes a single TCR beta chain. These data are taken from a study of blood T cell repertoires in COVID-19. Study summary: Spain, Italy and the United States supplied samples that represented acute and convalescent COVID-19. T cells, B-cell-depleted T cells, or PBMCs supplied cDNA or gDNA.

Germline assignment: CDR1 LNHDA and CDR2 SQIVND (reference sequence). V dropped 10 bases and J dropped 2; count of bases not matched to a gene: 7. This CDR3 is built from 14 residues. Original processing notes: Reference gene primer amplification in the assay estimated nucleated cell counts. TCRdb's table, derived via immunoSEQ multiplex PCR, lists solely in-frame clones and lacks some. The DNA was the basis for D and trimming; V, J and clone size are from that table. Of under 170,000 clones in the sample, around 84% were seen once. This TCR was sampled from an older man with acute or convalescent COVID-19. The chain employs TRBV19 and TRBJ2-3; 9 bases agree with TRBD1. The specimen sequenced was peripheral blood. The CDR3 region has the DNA TGTGCCACCAAGACAGGGGGAAACACAGATACGCAGTATTTT. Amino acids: CATKTGGNTDTQYF. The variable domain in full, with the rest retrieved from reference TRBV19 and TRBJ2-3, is DGGITQSPKYLFRKEGQNVTLSCEQNLNHDAMYWYRQDPGQGLRLIYYSQIVNDFQKGDIAEGYSVSREKKESFPLTVTSAQKNPTAFYLCATKTGGNTDTQYFGPGTRLTVL.